These 17 T cell receptor beta chains originate from one sample sequenced in a study of T cell repertoires in cytomegalovirus infection. TCRdb called the reads again in MiXCR, with one record for every CDR3 protein. The sample shows fewer than 130,000 distinct CDR3 sequences, under 55% of them seen only once. Their target antigens are unknown. Source: CD8+ T cells from cultured PBMCs, taken from culture after CMV antigen stimulation. Receptors originate from a human donor in good health (CMV status not recorded). Some clones in this sample may be carry-over from other donors' samples.

This sequence joins TRBV7-2 and TRBJ1-1, with 9 bases aligning to TRBD1. The V gene's germline CDR1 is SGHTA and CDR2 FQGNSA. Trimming removed 1 base from V and 2 bases from J; junction bases left unmatched: 20. This CDR3 has 21 amino acids. This chain's CDR3 is CASSLDRSGTGLRGSNTEAFF. CDR3 coding DNA: TGTGCCAGCAGCTTAGATCGGTCCGGGACAGGGTTAAGGGGGAGTAACACTGAAGCTTTCTTT. Looking up the rest from reference TRBV7-2 and TRBJ1-1 gives the full variable domain: GAGVSQSPSNKVTEKGKDVELRCDPISGHTALYWYRQSLGQGLEFLIYFQGNSAPDKSGLPSDRFSAERTGGSVSTLTIQRTQQEDSAVYLCASSLDRSGTGLRGSNTEAFFGQGTRLTVV.

A few counts support this clonotype. The chain joins TRBV6-1 to TRBJ1-4; D uncertain. In germline, CDR1 is MNHNS, CDR2 SASEGT. This CDR3 has 17 residues. Trimming took 6 bases from V and 4 from J, leaving 21 bases between them. CDR3 residues: CASSPMITRALNEKLFF. The CDR3 nucleotides are TGTGCCAGCAGCCCCATGATAACCCGAGCCCTTAATGAAAAACTGTTTTTT.

This sequence joins TRBV5-5 and TRBJ1-3; no reliable D call. CDR1 is SGHKS and CDR2 is YYEKEE in the germline V gene (reference sequence). Trimming pared 2 bases from V and 2 bases from J, leaving 11 bases between. The CDR3 covers 15 residues. The CDR3 sequence is CASSFGPSTGNTIYF. CDR3 DNA sequence: TGTGCCAGCAGCTTTGGCCCCAGTACTGGAAACACCATATATTTT. The full variable domain, rest sourced from reference TRBV5-5 and TRBJ1-3, is DAGVTQSPTHLIKTRGQQVTLRCSPISGHKSVSWYQQVLGQGPQFIFQYYEKEERGRGNFPDRFSARQFPNYSSELNVNALLLGDSALYLCASSFGPSTGNTIYFGEGSWLTVV.

This clonotype showed up just once. The gene calls are TRBV11-3 and TRBJ2-7, with D perhaps given as TRBD1 or TRBD2 (5 bases each). The germline V and J ends were trimmed by 4 bases and 7 bases, with 11 bases remaining between them. The CDR3 is 12 residues long. CDR1 is SGHNT and CDR2 is YENEEA in the germline V gene. In DNA form, the CDR3 reads TGTGCCAGCAGCTCCGGGGCGCGAGAGCAGTACTTC. Translated: CASSSGAREQYF.

This clonotype was seen many times. This chain connects TRBV7-9 to TRBJ2-1, with 15 bases fitting TRBD2. Unmatched junction bases numbered 3, after V lost 5 bases and J lost 1 base. Per germline, CDR1 SEHNR and CDR2 FQNEAQ (reference sequence). The CDR3 contains 17 residues. In nucleotides, the CDR3 is TGTGCCAGCAGCATCGGGACTAGCGGGGGGTCCTACAATGAGCAGTTCTTC. It specifies CASSIGTSGGSYNEQFF.

This clonotype has more than one count but fewer than ten. The gene calls are TRBV27 and TRBJ2-7; D not resolved. This CDR3 region has 13 residues. Germline CDR1 is MNHEY and CDR2 is SMNVEV (reference sequence). The V end was cut by 4 bases, the J end by 2 bases, with 9 bases between. CDR3 coding DNA: TGTGCCAGCAGTTCAGGCAGTGCCTACGAGCAGTACTTC. Translating gives CASSSGSAYEQYF.

The chain recombines TRBV7-2 with TRBJ2-5; TRBD2 agrees at 8 bases. The germline gives CDR1 SGHTA, CDR2 FQGNSA. The CDR3 totals 19 residues. With V trimmed by 5 bases and J by 0 bases, 17 bases remained unmatched. The CDR3 DNA sequence: TGTGCCAGCAGCCCCCACGGGGCGGTTAGCGGGGCGTACCAAGAGACCCAGTACTTC. Translation: CASSPHGAVSGAYQETQYF. Variable domain in full (rest from reference TRBV7-2 and TRBJ2-5): GAGVSQSPSNKVTEKGKDVELRCDPISGHTALYWYRQSLGQGLEFLIYFQGNSAPDKSGLPSDRFSAERTGGSVSTLTIQRTQQEDSAVYLCASSPHGAVSGAYQETQYFGPGTRLLVL.

This chain uses TRBV4-1 with TRBJ2-5; 12 bases agree with TRBD2. The trim removed 4 bases at V and 5 bases at J, leaving 2 bases unmatched. Per germline, CDR1 MGHRA and CDR2 YSYEKL. This CDR3 is 14 amino acids long. The CDR3 nucleotides read TGCGCCAGCAGCCCTAGCGGGGGGGCCGAGACCCAGTACTTC. It yields the protein CASSPSGGAETQYF.

The J gene is TRBJ1-2, the V gene TRBV12-3 or TRBV12-4; D unclear. The V end lost 7 bases, the J end lost 8 bases, and 14 bases lay between the germline ends. The CDR3 is 12 residues long. CDR3 coding DNA: TGTGCCAGCAAAGGAGATATCCAAGGCTACACCTTC. Translating gives CASKGDIQGYTF.

This clonotype was detected ten times or more. The chain has TRBV2 and TRBJ1-5; unclear D gene. Trimming left V 6 bases short and J 0 bases short, with 6 bases between. Germline V lookup: CDR1 SNHLY, CDR2 FYNNEI. CDR3 length equals 13 residues. CDR3 residues: CASREHSNQPQHF. CDR3 DNA sequence: TGTGCCAGCAGGGAGCATAGCAATCAGCCCCAGCATTTT. Using reference TRBV2 and TRBJ1-5 for the parts outside the CDR3, the full variable domain is EPEVTQTPSHQVTQMGQEVILRCVPISNHLYFYWYRQILGQKVEFLVSFYNNEISEKSEIFDDQFSVERPDGSNFTLKIRSTKLEDSAMYFCASREHSNQPQHFGDGTRLSIL.

The chain has TRBV27 and TRBJ1-2; D gene ambiguous. The V and J ends lost 3 bases and 1 base respectively, with 9 bases between them. CDR3 size: 14 residues. CDR1 and CDR2 (germline): MNHEY, SMNVEV (reference sequence). DNA of the CDR3: TGTGCCAGCAGTTTTGACGGGAATAACTATGGCTACACCTTC. As protein: CASSFDGNNYGYTF.

This clonotype was counted a few times. The chain couples TRBV5-8 to TRBJ1-1; 8 nucleotides match TRBD1. V lost 5 bases to trimming and J lost 1 base; unmatched junction nucleotides: 7. Germline values: CDR1 SGHTS, CDR2 YDEGEE. CDR3 size: 15 residues. CDR3 region: CASRVTGGGNTEAFF. Written as DNA, the CDR3 is TGTGCCAGCAGGGTTACAGGGGGAGGGAACACTGAAGCTTTCTTT.

In DNA form, the CDR3 reads TGTGCCAGCAGTTTGATGGACAATGAGCAGTTCTTC. This codes for CASSLMDNEQFF. This chain connects TRBV12-3 or TRBV12-4 to TRBJ2-1; D is uncertain. V was trimmed by 3 bases and J by 5 bases, leaving 5 bases between them. This CDR3 contains 12 residues.

The gene calls are TRBV5-6 and TRBJ2-1; 10 nucleotides agree with TRBD1. Germline lookup yields CDR1 SGHDT and CDR2 YYEEEE. The CDR3 is 14 amino acids. J was trimmed by 7 bases and V by 4 bases; bases with no gene match: 5. CDR3 nucleotides: TGTGCCAGCAGCCAAGACAGGGGGCGTAATGAGCAGTTCTTC. It is translated as CASSQDRGRNEQFF. The complete variable domain, with remaining parts taken from reference TRBV5-6 and TRBJ2-1, reads DAGVTQSPTHLIKTRGQQVTLRCSPKSGHDTVSWYQQALGQGPQFIFQYYEEEERQRGNFPDRFSGHQFPNYSSELNVNALLLGDSALYLCASSQDRGRNEQFFGPGTRLTVL.

The chain carries TRBV7-6 and TRBJ1-6; possible D gene TRBD1, 6 bases. The CDR3 has 14 amino acids. Trimming pared 5 bases from V and 9 bases from J, leaving 14 bases between. Per germline, CDR1 SGHVS and CDR2 FNYEAQ. The CDR3 reads CASSPEVGGSPLHF. In nucleotides, the CDR3 is TGTGCCAGCAGCCCTGAGGTAGGGGGTTCACCCCTCCACTTT.

This clonotype was picked up a small number of times. The chain couples TRBV11-2 to TRBJ1-1; perhaps TRBD1 as D (5 bases). Germline CDR1 is SGHAT and CDR2 is FQNNGV. This CDR3 region has 17 residues. The germline V and J ends were trimmed by 6 bases and 3 bases, with 23 bases remaining between them. CDR3 sequence (DNA): TGTGCCAGCAGTTCCAGGCGGACGATGGGGGAGGACACTGAAGCTTTCTTT. This sequence encodes CASSSRRTMGEDTEAFF.

CDR3 nucleotides: TGTGCCAGCAGTTACGAAAGGACAGGGGCAGGCACCGGGGAGCTGTTTTTT. It yields the protein CASSYERTGAGTGELFF. This chain links TRBV6-5 with TRBJ2-2; TRBD1 aligns across 9 bases. V dropped 2 bases and J dropped 4; count of bases not matched to a gene: 8. CDR3 length equals 17 residues. The germline V gene has CDR1 MNHEY and CDR2 SVGAGI.